This entry is about one TCR beta chain. Its antigen is undetermined. V was clipped by 1 base and J by 4 bases, with 14 bases between them. The CDR3 loop spans 15 amino acids. Per germline, CDR1 LGHDT and CDR2 YNNKEL (reference sequence). This sample is drawn from a study of T cell responses to AZD1222 COVID-19 vaccine. Clones were read by immunoSEQ multiplex PCR, and TCRdb kept only the in-frame ones, dropping some. In the table there are fewer than 130,000 clones, 80% to 90% of which are singletons. Study-level findings and limits: Spike-specific TCR breadth and depth rose after two AZD1222 doses.

The TCR comes from an adult who received the AZD1222 COVID-19 vaccine. The J gene is TRBJ2-7, the V gene TRBV3-1 (or the pseudogene TRBV3-2); possible D gene TRBD1, 6 bases. The material was peripheral blood, obtained 28 days after the second AZD1222 dose. The DNA of the CDR3 is TGTGCCAGCAGCCAAGCCAGGGGCACAGGGTACGAGCAGTACTTC. Translation: CASSQARGTGYEQYF.